The 32 T cell receptor beta chains below were found in one sample sequenced in a study of T cells in Graves' hyperthyroidism and ophthalmopathy. Using RNA transcripts as the source, TCR beta CDR3 regions were amplified. Using the HTBI primer set, a first-round RT-PCR was run on the TCR CDR3. TCRdb called the multiplex PCR reads again in MiXCR, with one record for every CDR3 protein. The repertoire has 560,000 or so distinct CDR3 sequences, less than 20% of them found once; the top ten carry 47%. The sequenced sample was blood. These TCRs come from a man aged 40-49 years with Graves' ophthalmopathy.

This chain joins TRBV11-2 and TRBJ2-1; D unresolved. Trimming took off 6 bases at V and 4 bases at J, with 10 bases between the two ends. Germline V gives CDR1 SGHAT, CDR2 FQNNGV. The CDR3 covers 13 residues. The CDR3 here is CASRRLGYNEQFF. CDR3 sequence (DNA): TGTGCCAGCAGACGATTGGGGTACAATGAGCAGTTCTTC. Combining the CDR3 with reference TRBV11-2 and TRBJ2-1 gives the whole variable domain EAGVAQSPRYKIIEKRQSVAFWCNPISGHATLYWYQQILGQGPKLLIQFQNNGVVDDSQLPKDRFSAERLKGVDSTLKIQPAKLEDSAVYLCASRRLGYNEQFFGPGTRLTVL.

This clonotype was seen a handful of times. The V gene is TRBV14, the J gene TRBJ1-2; the D is unclear. Germline CDR1 reads SGHDN; CDR2 reads FVKESK. V was pared by 3 bases and J by 2 bases, with 7 bases between. CDR3 size: 13 residues. CDR3 in amino acids: CASSQSQNYGYTF. DNA for the CDR3: TGTGCCAGCAGCCAGAGTCAGAACTATGGCTACACCTTC.

This rearrangement joins TRBV7-8 to TRBJ1-4, with a weak D call TRBD1 (6 bases). The CDR3 length is 17 residues. Trimming shortened V by 2 bases and J by 2 bases, and 15 bases separated the two germline ends. Germline lookup yields CDR1 SGHVS and CDR2 FQNEAQ. The CDR3 DNA is TGTGCCAGCAGCTTACAGGGGTCGAGGTACACTAATGAAAAACTGTTTTTT. Protein product: CASSLQGSRYTNEKLFF.

This clonotype was observed a few times. The chain has TRBV18 and TRBJ2-6, with D unresolved. Germline V CDR1 and CDR2: KGHSH, LQKENI. This CDR3 has 15 amino acids. V lost 6 bases and J lost 2, with 11 bases in between. The CDR3 sequence: CASSPNSAGANVLTF. The CDR3 nucleotides read TGTGCCAGCTCGCCAAACAGCGCTGGGGCCAACGTCCTGACTTTC.

This clonotype was picked up many times. This sequence joins TRBV6-1 and TRBJ1-3; 7 nucleotides agree with TRBD1. The CDR3 sequence is 14 residues long. The germline gives CDR1 MNHNS, CDR2 SASEGT. With V trimmed by 6 bases and J by 4 bases, 6 bases remained unmatched. The CDR3 sequence is CASRATGVGNTIYF. The CDR3 bases are TGTGCCAGCAGGGCAACAGGGGTAGGAAACACCATATATTTT.

The chain has TRBV28 and TRBJ2-3; TRBD2 matches at 9 bases. Germline lookup yields CDR1 MDHEN and CDR2 SYDVKM. The trim removed 6 bases at V and 4 bases at J, leaving 5 bases unmatched. There are 14 residues in the CDR3. CDR3 region: CASRLAGGADTQYF. CDR3 bases: TGTGCCAGCAGACTAGCGGGTGGGGCAGATACGCAGTATTTT.

The chain couples TRBV12-3 or TRBV12-4 to TRBJ2-7, with 12 bases fitting TRBD2. Trimming at V came to 9 bases and at J to 3 bases, leaving 6 bases not matched to a gene. The CDR3 extends over 14 amino acids. CDR3 sequence reads: CASGLAGSFYEQYF. CDR3 bases: TGTGCCAGTGGACTAGCGGGATCTTTCTACGAGCAGTACTTC.

The sample holds many counts of this clonotype. This chain links TRBV12-3 or TRBV12-4 with TRBJ1-1; no reliable D call. CDR3 length: 13 amino acids. Trimming shortened V by 8 bases and J by 2 bases, and 12 bases separated the two germline ends. The CDR3 DNA follows: TGTGCCAGCTCGCCCCTCTCCAACACTGAAGCTTTCTTT. Translated: CASSPLSNTEAFF.

The rearrangement links TRBV20-1 to TRBJ1-3, with TRBD1 matching 9 bases. Germline V gene sequence: CDR1 DFQATT, CDR2 SNEGSKA (reference sequence). This CDR3 is 17 amino acids long. J was trimmed by 4 bases and V by 1 base; bases with no gene match: 11. The DNA of the CDR3 is TGCAGTGCTAGAGTTCCTTCGGGACAGGGTGGCGGAAACACCATATATTTT. It translates to CSARVPSGQGGGNTIYF.

V and J are TRBV9 and TRBJ2-2, with no clear D. There are 16 residues in the CDR3. The germline gives CDR1 SGDLS, CDR2 YYNGEE. The V gene lost 4 bases and the J gene lost 4 bases, with 17 bases spanning the gap. Written as DNA, the CDR3 is TGTGCCAGCAGCAACAGCTCACTGGCCCTCACCGGGGAGCTGTTTTTT. This sequence encodes CASSNSSLALTGELFF.

The V gene is TRBV3-1, the J gene TRBJ2-1; 9 nucleotides line up with TRBD2. The CDR3 length is 19 residues. Germline V lookup: CDR1 LGHDT, CDR2 YNNKEL (reference sequence). V lost 0 bases to trimming and J lost 0 bases; unmatched junction nucleotides: 9. CDR3: CASSQDLASGTYSYNEQFF. CDR3 DNA: TGTGCCAGCAGCCAAGATCTTGCTAGCGGGACCTACTCCTACAATGAGCAGTTCTTC.

The chain is built from TRBV10-2 and TRBJ1-1; D call uncertain. Per the germline V gene, CDR1 is WSHSY and CDR2 is SAAADI. Trimming took off 4 bases at V and 2 bases at J, with 11 bases between the two ends. This CDR3 spans 14 amino acids. CDR3 sequence reads: CASSVERTNTEAFF. CDR3 DNA sequence: TGCGCCAGCAGTGTAGAGAGAACTAACACTGAAGCTTTCTTT.

The chain carries TRBV5-1 and TRBJ2-7; D may correspond to TRBD1 or TRBD2 (5 bases each). The CDR3 has 14 amino acids. V lost 9 bases and J 1 base, leaving 17 bases between the germline ends. CDR1 and CDR2 (germline): SGHRS, YFSETQ. CDR3 coding DNA: TGCGCCACCCGGCAGGGACCTATTTCCTACGAGCAGTACTTC. Its protein product is CATRQGPISYEQYF.

V gene TRBV11-1 combines with J gene TRBJ2-3, with D possibly being TRBD1 (5 bases). Germline CDR1 and CDR2: SGHAT and FQDESV (reference sequence). The CDR3 has 13 amino acids. The germline V and J ends were trimmed by 3 bases and 5 bases, with 9 bases remaining between them. CDR3 protein: CASSFVGEDTQYF. In DNA, the CDR3 is TGTGCCAGCAGCTTTGTAGGGGAAGATACGCAGTATTTT.

The chain has TRBV3-1 and TRBJ2-7, with D hard to call. The germline V and J ends were trimmed by 4 bases and 2 bases, with 12 bases remaining between them. The CDR3 runs 14 residues. The germline CDR1 and CDR2 sequences are LGHDT and YNNKEL (reference sequence). The CDR3 loop is CASSPRPTTYEQYF. In nucleotides, the CDR3 is TGTGCCAGCAGCCCGAGACCGACCACCTACGAGCAGTACTTC.

This clonotype was seen repeatedly, ten times or more. This chain links TRBV28 with TRBJ2-7; tentatively, D is TRBD2 (6 bases). V dropped 7 bases and J dropped 6 bases, with 16 bases sitting between them. This CDR3 is 13 amino acids long. Germline lookup yields CDR1 MDHEN and CDR2 SYDVKM. This CDR3 reads CASTPPGVVEQYF. The CDR3 DNA reads as TGTGCCAGCACCCCTCCGGGGGTCGTCGAGCAGTACTTC.

This clonotype turned up a few times. V gene TRBV5-1 combines with J gene TRBJ1-5, with D perhaps matching TRBD1 (6 bases). CDR1 and CDR2 from the germline V gene are SGHRS and YFSETQ. The CDR3 extends over 15 amino acids. Trimming left V 1 base short and J 2 bases short, with 10 bases between. The CDR3 sequence is CASSLSGQRNQPQHF. The CDR3 DNA follows: TGCGCCAGCAGCTTGTCCGGACAGCGCAATCAGCCCCAGCATTTT. Using reference TRBV5-1 and TRBJ1-5 for the parts outside the CDR3, the full variable domain is KAGVTQTPRYLIKTRGQQVTLSCSPISGHRSVSWYQQTPGQGLQFLFEYFSETQRNKGNFPGRFSGRQFSNSRSEMNVSTLELGDSALYLCASSLSGQRNQPQHFGDGTRLSIL.

This clonotype was observed many times. V usage is TRBV28 and J usage is TRBJ2-1; 7 bases are shared with TRBD2. This CDR3 region has 16 residues. The V segment lost 10 bases and the J segment 4 bases; nucleotides outside the gene matches: 16. Germline V gives CDR1 MDHEN, CDR2 SYDVKM. The CDR3 sequence is CATTSPGGGPYNEQFF. CDR3 nucleotide sequence: TGTGCCACCACCTCTCCCGGCGGGGGTCCTTACAATGAGCAGTTCTTC.

This clonotype was seen repeatedly, ten times or more. DNA for the CDR3: TGTGCCAGCAGGGAGGGACTAGCGGTTTCCTACGAGCAGTACTTC. This gives the protein CASREGLAVSYEQYF. This chain uses TRBV27 with TRBJ2-7, with 11 positions matching TRBD2. Germline V gene data show CDR1 as MNHEY and CDR2 as SMNVEV (reference sequence). With V trimmed by 6 bases and J by 1 base, 5 bases remained unmatched. The CDR3 length is 15 residues.

This rearrangement joins TRBV11-2 to TRBJ1-3; D uncertain. The CDR3 extends over 15 amino acids. The germline V gene encodes CDR1 SGHAT and CDR2 FQNNGV. V lost 0 bases to trimming and J lost 5 bases, with 11 bases between them. The CDR3 reads CASSLEGLARNTIYF. As DNA, the CDR3 is TGTGCCAGCAGCTTAGAAGGCCTAGCGAGAAACACCATATATTTT. Combining the CDR3 with reference TRBV11-2 and TRBJ1-3 gives the whole variable domain EAGVAQSPRYKIIEKRQSVAFWCNPISGHATLYWYQQILGQGPKLLIQFQNNGVVDDSQLPKDRFSAERLKGVDSTLKIQPAKLEDSAVYLCASSLEGLARNTIYFGEGSWLTVV.

This chain joins TRBV7-8 and TRBJ2-5, with D tentatively TRBD1 (6 bases). CDR3 length equals 12 residues. V gave up 2 bases and J gave up 10 bases, with 11 bases separating them. Germline V CDR1 and CDR2: SGHVS, FQNEAQ. CDR3 loop: CASSLYEGDQYF. In nucleotides, the CDR3 is TGTGCCAGCAGCTTATACGAGGGGGACCAGTACTTC.

This clonotype has a handful of counts. The rearrangement uses TRBV12-3 or TRBV12-4 and TRBJ1-6; possibly TRBD1 for D (5 bases). V was cut by 7 bases and J by 6 bases, with 16 bases left in between. CDR3 length: 15 amino acids. As DNA, the CDR3 is TGTGCCAGCAATCCGGGACGGAGGATTAATTCACCCCTCCACTTT. Translating it yields CASNPGRRINSPLHF.

This clonotype was seen more than once but under ten times. V usage is TRBV20-1 and J usage is TRBJ2-1, with 8 bases that match TRBD1. The ends lost 6 bases at V and 9 bases at J; junction bases unmatched: 16. The CDR3 length is 15 residues. Germline CDR1 DFQATT, CDR2 SNEGSKA (reference sequence). The CDR3 protein is CSATHRTGPSTEQFF. The DNA of the CDR3 is TGCAGTGCGACGCATAGGACAGGGCCGAGCACTGAGCAGTTCTTC.

The table lists this clonotype with many counts. The chain employs TRBV27 and TRBJ1-2; 10 bases align to TRBD1. The germline CDR1 and CDR2 sequences are MNHEY and SMNVEV (reference sequence). V shed 6 bases and J 2 bases; nucleotides not matched to a gene: 6. The CDR3 extends over 15 amino acids. The CDR3 nucleotides read TGTGCCAGCAGGACAGGGGGCGCGGTAAACTATGGCTACACCTTC. Its translation is CASRTGGAVNYGYTF.

This clonotype was seen only a few times. This chain joins TRBV7-2 and TRBJ2-7; 12 nucleotides line up with TRBD2. The CDR3 is made up of 17 amino acids. Per germline, CDR1 SGHTA and CDR2 FQGNSA. V was pared by 3 bases and J by 2 bases, with 8 bases of the junction left unmatched. The CDR3 DNA reads as TGTGCCAGCAGCTTGCGCCTACGACTAGCGGGGGCCTACGAGCAGTACTTC. Translating gives CASSLRLRLAGAYEQYF.

This clonotype was counted a few times. The chain links TRBV7-9 to TRBJ2-6; D gene uncertain. The germline gives CDR1 SEHNR, CDR2 FQNEAQ (reference sequence). Trimming cost V 8 bases and J 4 bases, with 6 bases left between them. CDR3 length: 12 residues. The CDR3 nucleotides are TGTGCCAGCGATAGGGGGGCCAACGTCCTGACTTTC. As protein: CASDRGANVLTF.

The sample holds many counts of this clonotype. The rearrangement joins TRBV9 to TRBJ2-7, with unresolved D. The CDR3 loop spans 14 amino acids. The ends were cut back, 0 bases at V and 1 base at J, with 8 bases in the middle. Germline CDR1 reads SGDLS; CDR2 reads YYNGEE. CDR3 coding DNA: TGTGCCAGCAGCGTAGACGCCACTTCCTACGAGCAGTACTTC. Residues: CASSVDATSYEQYF.

This chain joins TRBV28 and TRBJ1-5; D not resolved. Germline assignment: CDR1 MDHEN and CDR2 SYDVKM. The CDR3 contains 13 residues. In DNA, the CDR3 is TGTGCGGCGAGGGCCGGCTATGATCAGCCCCAGCATTTT. Amino acid sequence: CAARAGYDQPQHF.

This clonotype was counted at least ten times. J is TRBJ2-7 and V is TRBV6-2 or TRBV6-3, with a weak D call TRBD2 (6 bases). Looked up from germline, CDR1 is MNHEY and CDR2 is SVGEGT. V lost 6 bases, J lost 2 bases, and 14 bases lay in between. The CDR3 is made up of 14 amino acids. The CDR3 DNA is TGTGCCAGCAGCTTAAATGGGAGGACCTACGAGCAGTACTTC. Amino acid sequence: CASSLNGRTYEQYF.

This sequence joins TRBV6-1 and TRBJ1-3; D is possibly TRBD1 (5 bases). Trimming stripped 6 bases from V and 0 bases from J, with 12 bases between. Germline CDR1 MNHNS, CDR2 SASEGT. The CDR3 spans 15 residues. CDR3 loop: CASRTTGGSGNTIYF. As DNA, the CDR3 is TGTGCCAGCAGAACAACAGGCGGCTCTGGAAACACCATATATTTT.

CDR3 amino acids: CSVEWTYNEQFF. In DNA, the CDR3 is TGCAGCGTTGAGTGGACATACAATGAGCAGTTCTTC. The J gene is TRBJ2-1, the V gene TRBV29-1; possible D gene TRBD1, 5 bases. This CDR3 has 12 residues. Germline V lookup: CDR1 SQVTM, CDR2 ANQGSEA. V lost 3 bases, J lost 4 bases, and 7 bases lay in between.

This sequence joins TRBV30 and TRBJ2-2, with D possibly matching TRBD1 (5 bases). Germline V gene data show CDR1 as GTSNPN and CDR2 as SVGIG (reference sequence). Trimming stripped 2 bases from V and 2 bases from J, with 9 bases between. This CDR3 spans 14 amino acids. CDR3: CAWSIRVNTGELFF. The CDR3 DNA reads TGTGCCTGGAGTATCAGGGTAAACACCGGGGAGCTGTTTTTT.